The TCR beta chain described here comes from a study of blood T cell repertoires in COVID-19. Across the study: From T cells, B-cell-depleted T cells, or PBMCs came the material, which was cDNA or gDNA.

The CDR3 runs 15 residues. The V gene end was trimmed by 6 bases and the J gene end by 5 bases; junction bases not matched to a gene: 10. In germline, CDR1 is MDHEN, CDR2 SYDVKM. Per the authors' pipeline: For nucleated cells, counts were estimated from reference gene primer amplification. Clones were sequenced by immunoSEQ multiplex PCR, and TCRdb holds only the in-frame ones, with some missing. V and J calls and clone size come straight from that table; D and trimming were deduced from the DNA. The table has hundreds of thousands of clones, around 82% seen once. The TCR was taken from an elderly woman with acute or convalescent COVID-19. V is TRBV28 and J is TRBJ2-5, with 9 bases lining up with TRBD1. Sequencing input: peripheral blood. The CDR3 coding sequence is TGTGCCAGCAGGGTCCCGGGGACAGGGAGGGAGACCCAGTACTTC. The encoded protein is CASRVPGTGRETQYF. The variable domain in full, with the rest retrieved from reference TRBV28 and TRBJ2-5, is DVKVTQSSRYLVKRTGEKVFLECVQDMDHENMFWYRQDPGLGLRLIYFSYDVKMKEKGDIPEGYSVSREKKERFSLILESASTNQTSMYLCASRVPGTGRETQYFGPGTRLLVL.